This T cell receptor (beta chain) was obtained from a study of vaccination effects on CD4 cells after COVID-19. Note on this clone: Its antigen is unidentified.

The protocol was immunoSEQ multiplex PCR, while the TCRdb copy is restricted to in-frame clones and leaves out a portion. The data contain tens of thousands of clones, over 50% of them singletons. The CDR3 is made up of 14 amino acids. Trimming removed 6 bases at V and 2 bases at J, with 11 bases between. The germline V gene encodes CDR1 KGHSH and CDR2 LQKENI. CD4+ T cells were isolated after less than 12 days of culture. Recipients of the vaccine had no prior SARS-CoV-2 infection and negative nucleocapsid antibodies. The origin of this receptor is a human donor who received a COVID-19 vaccine. The genes are TRBV18 and TRBJ1-3, with D uncertain. The sequenced sample was CD4+ T cells from PBMCs cultured without peptide, obtained before COVID-19 vaccination. DNA of the CDR3: TGTGCCAGCTCCTATGGGTCGGCTGGAAACACCATATATTTT. Translated, it gives CASSYGSAGNTIYF.